The 12 T cell receptor beta chains below were found in one sample sequenced in a study of cytomegalovirus exposure and HLA in healthy donors. The study ran its PCR with 60 Vbeta and 13 Jbeta primers. The protocol was immunoSEQ multiplex PCR, while the TCRdb copy is restricted to in-frame clones and leaves out a portion. The data show 150,000 to 200,000 clones, approximately 81% seen once. The sample was PBMCs. Every receptor here comes from a woman between 18 and 29 years old in good health and CMV-seropositive.

V and J are TRBV30 and TRBJ2-1, with 12 bases that match TRBD2. CDR3 length: 14 amino acids. V was pared by 2 bases and J by 7 bases, with 3 bases of the junction left unmatched. Germline V CDR1 and CDR2: GTSNPN, SVGIG (reference sequence). Written as DNA, the CDR3 is TGTGCCTGGAGTAGAGGACTAGCGGGAAATGAGCAGTTCTTC. Protein product: CAWSRGLAGNEQFF. Filled out from reference TRBV30 and TRBJ2-1, the complete variable domain reads SQTIHQWPATLVQPVGSPLSLECTVEGTSNPNLYWYRQAAGRGLQLLFYSVGIGQISSEVPQNLSASRPQDRQFILSSKKLLLSDSGFYLCAWSRGLAGNEQFFGPGTRLTVL.

The gene calls are TRBV5-1 and TRBJ2-5, with 9 nucleotides matching TRBD2. The CDR3 length is 13 residues. Germline CDR1 and CDR2: SGHRS and YFSETQ. Trimming removed 6 bases from V and 4 bases from J; junction bases left unmatched: 4. CDR3 loop: CASTSGERETQYF. The CDR3 DNA sequence: TGCGCCAGCACTAGCGGGGAACGAGAGACCCAGTACTTC.

The chain joins TRBV4-2 to TRBJ2-1, with no clear D. The CDR3 spans 13 residues. From germline, CDR1 is LGHNA and CDR2 YNFKEQ. Trimming stripped 0 bases from V and 7 bases from J, with 7 bases between. DNA for the CDR3: TGTGCCAGCAGCCAAGAGAGGTTTAATGAGCAGTTCTTC. Amino acid sequence: CASSQERFNEQFF.

This chain links TRBV4-2 with TRBJ1-3; perhaps TRBD1 as D (5 bases). V gave up 0 bases and J gave up 6 bases, with 24 bases separating them. This CDR3 is 19 amino acids long. Germline lookup yields CDR1 LGHNA and CDR2 YNFKEQ. CDR3 loop: CASSQDSPYRNLVVNTIYF. CDR3 sequence (DNA): TGTGCCAGCAGCCAAGACTCCCCATACAGGAACCTTGTGGTAAACACCATATATTTT.

This clone turned up a few times. The rearrangement joins TRBV6-5 to TRBJ1-1, with 10 bases matching TRBD1. This CDR3 has 14 residues. The junction had 2 bases not matched to a gene; V was cut back by 4 bases and J by 3 bases. CDR1 and CDR2 (germline): MNHEY, SVGAGI. Here the CDR3 reads CASSSGTGDTEAFF. The CDR3 DNA reads as TGTGCCAGCAGTTCAGGGACAGGGGACACTGAAGCTTTCTTT.

The rearrangement uses TRBV19 and TRBJ1-2, with D tentatively TRBD1 (5 bases). Between the trimmed V and J ends, which lost 5 bases and 5 bases, there was a span of 18 bases. CDR1 and CDR2 (germline): LNHDA, SQIVND (reference sequence). The CDR3 loop spans 15 amino acids. The CDR3 sequence: CASSPGLTLSYGYTF. CDR3 DNA sequence: TGTGCCAGTAGTCCGGGACTTACCCTATCGTATGGCTACACCTTC.

The chain links TRBV6-6 to TRBJ1-2; tentative D call: TRBD1 (6 bases). Germline CDR1 is MNHNY and CDR2 is SVGAGI (reference sequence). This CDR3 is built from 14 residues. Trimming shortened V by 2 bases and J by 4 bases, and 11 bases separated the two germline ends. In DNA, the CDR3 is TGTGCCAGCAGTTACGAGCAGGGGTCCTATGGCTACACCTTC. Its protein is CASSYEQGSYGYTF.

This clone was seen once. The J gene is TRBJ1-2, the V gene TRBV10-3; TRBD1 matches 9 bases. The V and J ends lost 4 bases and 8 bases, in that order; junction bases with no gene match: 11. Looked up from germline, CDR1 is ENHRY and CDR2 is SYGVKD. The CDR3 loop spans 15 amino acids. The CDR3 DNA sequence: TGTGCCATCAGTGGACCCACGGACAGGGGCAGAGGCTACACCTTC. Residues: CAISGPTDRGRGYTF.

This chain uses TRBV7-2 with TRBJ2-3, with unresolved D. The CDR3 covers 12 residues. V was pared by 6 bases and J by 4 bases, with 8 bases between. The V gene's germline CDR1 is SGHTA and CDR2 FQGNSA. The CDR3 DNA follows: TGTGCCAGCAGTGCACTTGCAGATACGCAGTATTTT. It specifies CASSALADTQYF. Complete variable domain (other parts from reference TRBV7-2 and TRBJ2-3): GAGVSQSPSNKVTEKGKDVELRCDPISGHTALYWYRQSLGQGLEFLIYFQGNSAPDKSGLPSDRFSAERTGGSVSTLTIQRTQQEDSAVYLCASSALADTQYFGPGTRLTVL.

The chain carries TRBV30 and TRBJ1-3, with D perhaps TRBD1 (6 bases). V was cut by 1 base and J by 3 bases, with 10 bases left in between. The germline V gene has CDR1 GTSNPN and CDR2 SVGIG (reference sequence). The CDR3 covers 14 residues. CDR3 protein: CAWSGGRGGNTIYF. The DNA of the CDR3 is TGTGCCTGGAGTGGGGGCAGGGGTGGAAACACCATATATTTT.

The chain employs TRBV4-2 and TRBJ1-2; weak D call: TRBD1 (5 bases). The germline V gene has CDR1 LGHNA and CDR2 YNFKEQ. The CDR3 is 15 amino acids. The germline V and J ends were trimmed by 0 bases and 8 bases, with 16 bases remaining between them. The CDR3 DNA is TGTGCCAGCAGCCAAGAGGTCAGGGCATCGGGCGGCTACACCTTC. Residues: CASSQEVRASGGYTF.

This chain joins TRBV30 and TRBJ2-1, with D maybe TRBD2 (6 bases). CDR3 length equals 15 residues. CDR1 is GTSNPN, CDR2 SVGIG, per germline (reference sequence). Between the trimmed V and J ends, which lost 1 base and 15 bases, there was a span of 25 bases. The CDR3 nucleotides read TGTGCCTGGAGTGGGGGACTGACGTATGACAAACGCGCGTTCTTC. It codes for CAWSGGLTYDKRAFF.